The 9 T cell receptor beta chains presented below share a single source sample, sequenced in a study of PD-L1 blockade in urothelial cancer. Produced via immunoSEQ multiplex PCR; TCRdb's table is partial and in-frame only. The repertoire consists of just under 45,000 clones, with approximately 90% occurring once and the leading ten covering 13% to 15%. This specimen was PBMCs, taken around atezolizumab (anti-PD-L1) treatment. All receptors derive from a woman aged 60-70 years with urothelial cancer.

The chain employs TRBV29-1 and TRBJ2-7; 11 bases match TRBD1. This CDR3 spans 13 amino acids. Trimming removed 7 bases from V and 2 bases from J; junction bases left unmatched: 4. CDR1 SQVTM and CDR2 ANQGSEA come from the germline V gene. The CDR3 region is CSARTGGAYEQYF. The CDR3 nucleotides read TGCAGCGCCCGGACAGGGGGCGCCTACGAGCAGTACTTC.

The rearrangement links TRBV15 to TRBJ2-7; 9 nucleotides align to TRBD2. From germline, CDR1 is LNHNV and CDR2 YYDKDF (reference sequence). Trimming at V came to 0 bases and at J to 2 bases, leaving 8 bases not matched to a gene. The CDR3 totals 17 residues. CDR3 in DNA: TGTGCCACCAGCAGAGATCGAGTAGCGGGGGCCGCCTACGAGCAGTACTTC. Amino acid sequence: CATSRDRVAGAAYEQYF.

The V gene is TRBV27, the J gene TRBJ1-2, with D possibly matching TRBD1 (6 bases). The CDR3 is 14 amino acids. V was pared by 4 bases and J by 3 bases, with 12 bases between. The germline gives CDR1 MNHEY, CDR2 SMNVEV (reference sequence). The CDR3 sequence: CASSSLQGYYGYTF. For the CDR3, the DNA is TGTGCCAGCAGTTCCCTACAGGGATACTATGGCTACACCTTC.

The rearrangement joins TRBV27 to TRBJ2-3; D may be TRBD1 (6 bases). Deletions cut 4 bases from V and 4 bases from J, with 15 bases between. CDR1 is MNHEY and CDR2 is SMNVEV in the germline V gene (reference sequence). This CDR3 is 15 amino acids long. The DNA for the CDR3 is TGTGCCAGCAGTTCATACAGGGAAGGGCCAGATACGCAGTATTTT. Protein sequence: CASSSYREGPDTQYF.

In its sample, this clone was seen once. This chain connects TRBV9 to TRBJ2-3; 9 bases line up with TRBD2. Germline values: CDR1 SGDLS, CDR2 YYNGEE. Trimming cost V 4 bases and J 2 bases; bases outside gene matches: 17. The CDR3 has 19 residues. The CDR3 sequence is CASSPRNALAGGVTDTQYF. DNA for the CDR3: TGTGCCAGCAGCCCCCGGAACGCTCTGGCGGGGGGGGTCACAGATACGCAGTATTTT.

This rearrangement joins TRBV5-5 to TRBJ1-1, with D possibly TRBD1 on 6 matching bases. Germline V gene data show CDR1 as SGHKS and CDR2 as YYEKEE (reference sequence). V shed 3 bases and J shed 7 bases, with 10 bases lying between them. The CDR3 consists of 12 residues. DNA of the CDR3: TGTGCCAGCAGCTGGATGACAGGTGAAGCTTTCTTT. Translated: CASSWMTGEAFF.

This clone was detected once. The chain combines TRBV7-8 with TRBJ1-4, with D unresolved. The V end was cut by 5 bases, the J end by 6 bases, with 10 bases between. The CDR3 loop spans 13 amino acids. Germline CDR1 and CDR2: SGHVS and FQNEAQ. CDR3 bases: TGTGCCAGCAGCCAAGGACTTGATGAAAAACTGTTTTTT. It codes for CASSQGLDEKLFF. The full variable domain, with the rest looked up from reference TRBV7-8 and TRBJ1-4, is GAGVSQSPRYKVAKRGQDVALRCDPISGHVSLFWYQQALGQGPEFLTYFQNEAQLDKSGLPSDRFFAERPEGSVSTLKIQRTQQEDSAVYLCASSQGLDEKLFFGSGTQLSVL.

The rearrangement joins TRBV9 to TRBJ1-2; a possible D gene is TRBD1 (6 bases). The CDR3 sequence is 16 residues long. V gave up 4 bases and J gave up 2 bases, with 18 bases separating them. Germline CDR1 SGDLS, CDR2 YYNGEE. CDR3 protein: CASSKGRGGGNYGYTF. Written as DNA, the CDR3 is TGTGCCAGCAGCAAGGGGAGGGGGGGCGGCAACTATGGCTACACCTTC.

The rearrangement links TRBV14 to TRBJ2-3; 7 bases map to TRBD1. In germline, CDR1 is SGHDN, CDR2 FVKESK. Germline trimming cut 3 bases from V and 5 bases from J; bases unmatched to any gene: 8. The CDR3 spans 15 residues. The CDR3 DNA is TGTGCCAGCAGCCACGACGGGACAGTGTTAGATACGCAGTATTTT. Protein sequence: CASSHDGTVLDTQYF.